A selection of T cell receptor beta chains follows, all from one sample in a study of CDR3 diversity in severe acne. A single record per CDR3 protein comes from TCRdb applying MiXCR to the PCR reads. The sample comprises roughly 81,000 distinct CDR3 sequences, roughly half of which are singletons, and roughly a tenth rests with the top ten. Sample: blood. The receptors come from a male donor in good health, serving as a control. CDR3s include the opening cysteine and the closing phenylalanine or tryptophan. A D gene is named only where the DNA matches it firmly. Clone size appears in some rows only: once, few, many, or a class for an expanded clone.

D gene	V gene	clone size	J gene	CDR3 DNA	CDR3 protein
NA	TRBV5-6	once	TRBJ2-7	TGTGCCAGCAGCTTGAATTACGAGCAGTACTTC	CASSLNYEQYF
TRBD1	TRBV27	many	TRBJ2-7	TGTGCCAGCAGTATTTCGACAGGGCTCCACGAGCAGTACTTC	CASSISTGLHEQYF
TRBD1	TRBV12-3/TRBV12-4	NA	TRBJ1-4	TGTGCCAGCAGTTTGACAGGGGGTAGTGAAAAACTGTTTTTT	CASSLTGGSEKLFF
NA	TRBV9	NA	TRBJ1-1	TGTGCCAGCAGTGAAAGTGGGTCCACTGAAGCTTTCTTT	CASSESGSTEAFF
TRBD1	TRBV20-1	many	TRBJ2-5	TGCAGTGCTGGGGACAGGGCCGAGACCCAGTACTTC	CSAGDRAETQYF
NA	TRBV6-5	NA	TRBJ2-3	TGTGCCAGCAGTGGGGGTGGTACGCGGTATTTT	CASSGGGTRYF
NA	TRBV9	NA	TRBJ1-2	TGTGCCAGCAGCGTAGGGACCGCGGCCGGCTACACCTTC	CASSVGTAAGYTF
NA	TRBV5-1	NA	TRBJ1-2	TGTGCCAGCAGCCAAGCGCGGGGTGGCTATGGCTACACCTTC	CASSQARGGYGYTF
NA	TRBV28	NA	TRBJ2-6	TGTGCCAGCAGCCCCCATCCGGCCGGGGCCAACGTCCTGACTTTC	CASSPHPAGANVLTF
TRBD2	TRBV19	few	TRBJ2-1	TGTGCCAGTAGTATGGACCCGCCGGGACTAGCGGGGGGGGGGATCTACAATGAGCAGTTCTTC	CASSMDPPGLAGGGIYNEQFF
NA	TRBV25-1	medium-sized	TRBJ2-2	TGTGCCAGCAGTGAAAGGCTTACCGGGGAGCTGTTTTTT	CASSERLTGELFF
TRBD1	TRBV7-9	NA	TRBJ2-7	TGTGCCAGCAGTTCGCACCGGGACAGGGGCTACGAGCAGTACTTC	CASSSHRDRGYEQYF
NA	TRBV6-1	NA	TRBJ2-7	TGTGCCAGCAGTGAAAAGGGCCTGGATTACGAGCAGTACTTC	CASSEKGLDYEQYF
TRBD2	TRBV28	NA	TRBJ2-7	TGTGCCAGCAGTCCTTTTGGCGCTAGGCGGGAGGGCCTCTACGAGCAGTACTTC	CASSPFGARREGLYEQYF
NA	TRBV9	NA	TRBJ2-7	TGTGCCAGCAGCGTAGCTCCAGGGCACTACGAGCAGTACTTC	CASSVAPGHYEQYF
NA	TRBV2	NA	TRBJ1-2	TGTGCCAGCAGTATAGGAGGGGAACGTGGCTACACCTTC	CASSIGGERGYTF
NA	TRBV2	NA	TRBJ2-7	TGTGCCAGCAGCGTCGTTGCAGGGGCATCCTCCTACGAGCAGTACTTC	CASSVVAGASSYEQYF
NA	TRBV29-1	many	TRBJ1-3	TGCAGCGTTGAGTGGCAGGAGGCTGGAAACACCATATATTTT	CSVEWQEAGNTIYF
TRBD1	TRBV9	NA	TRBJ2-7	TGTGCCAGCAGCCCAACGACAGGGGAGAACGAGCAGTACTTC	CASSPTTGENEQYF
TRBD1	TRBV7-3	NA	TRBJ1-4	TGTGCCAGCAGCCAGGGGGCGGGTAGGGAAAAACTGTTTTTT	CASSQGAGREKLFF
NA	TRBV4-1	NA	TRBJ2-5	TGCGCCAGCAGCCAAGGCTACCAAGAGACCCAGTACTTC	CASSQGYQETQYF
NA	TRBV6-1	NA	TRBJ2-3	TGTGCCAGCAGTTTAGCGCAGTATTTT	CASSLAQYF
TRBD1	TRBV10-3	few	TRBJ2-7	TGTGCCATCAGTGAAGGGAGGGACAGGGGGAACGAGCAGTACTTC	CAISEGRDRGNEQYF
TRBD1	TRBV24-1	NA	TRBJ2-2	TGTGCCACCAGTGAGCTGGACAGGGATAGTCCCCCCGGGGAGCTGTTTTTT	CATSELDRDSPPGELFF
NA	TRBV7-6	medium-sized	TRBJ2-3	TGTGCCAGCAGCTTTTCAGATACGCAGTATTTT	CASSFSDTQYF
TRBD2	TRBV7-2	many	TRBJ2-5	TGTGCCAGCAGCTCTAGCGGGGTGATGGAGACCCAGTACTTC	CASSSSGVMETQYF
NA	TRBV14	many	TRBJ2-7	TGTGCCAGCAGCCAGGTGGGAAGATACGAGCAGTACTTC	CASSQVGRYEQYF
NA	TRBV5-1	NA	TRBJ2-5	TGCGCCAGCAGCGAACAGGGTATCGGCAATCAGCCCCAGTACTTC	CASSEQGIGNQPQYF
NA	TRBV9	few	TRBJ2-2	TGTGCCAGCAGCTCCGGTAGGGTTGCCGGGGAGCTGTTTTTT	CASSSGRVAGELFF
TRBD2	TRBV25-1	NA	TRBJ2-5	TGTGCCAGCAGTGAATTGGTAGCGGGAGGAAAGACCCAGTACTTC	CASSELVAGGKTQYF
NA	TRBV11-2	medium-sized	TRBJ1-6	TGTGCCAGCAGCTTAGGTCCGGGTTCGAATTCACCCCTCCACTTT	CASSLGPGSNSPLHF
NA	TRBV9	NA	TRBJ1-2	TGTGCCAGCAGCGCCACAGACTATGGCTACACCTTC	CASSATDYGYTF
NA	TRBV4-1	once	TRBJ1-5	TGCGCCAGCAGCCAAGTGGGGGGCTTCAATCAGCCCCAGCATTTT	CASSQVGGFNQPQHF
NA	TRBV24-1	many	TRBJ2-5	TGTGCCACGGCTTCGGGAATGAGGGAGACCCAGTACTTC	CATASGMRETQYF
NA	TRBV4-2	NA	TRBJ2-6	TGTGCCAGCAACCAAGAGGGTGTATCTGGGGCCAACGTCCTGACTTTC	CASNQEGVSGANVLTF
NA	TRBV7-9	once	TRBJ1-1	TGTGCCAGCAGCTCCAGCGGGGGGCGGGAAGCTTTCTTT	CASSSSGGREAFF
NA	TRBV25-1	NA	TRBJ2-3	TGTGCCGGCAGTGAATTGGGGGCAGGGAGCACAGATACGCAGTATTTT	CAGSELGAGSTDTQYF
NA	TRBV2	NA	TRBJ1-1	TGTGCCAGCGTAGTTACGGGGGTTATGACTGAAGCTTTCTTT	CASVVTGVMTEAFF
NA	TRBV3-1	NA	TRBJ1-1	TGTGCCAGCAGCCAAGATTTTCTCCAGGGAGGACAAACTGAAGCCTTCTTT	CASSQDFLQGGQTEAFF
TRBD2	TRBV18	many	TRBJ2-1	TGTGCCAGCTCATTGGGGACTAGCGGGGCCTACAATGAGCAGTTCTTC	CASSLGTSGAYNEQFF
NA	TRBV5-1	many	TRBJ2-7	TGCGCCAGCAGCTTGCTTCGGGGCCCCTACGAGCAGTACTTC	CASSLLRGPYEQYF
NA	TRBV20-1	NA	TRBJ2-3	NA	CSAHGEYGYTFGSGSTDTQYF
NA	TRBV27	NA	TRBJ1-6	TGTGCCAGCAGTTCTGGGGGGCGGAATTCACCCCTCCACTTT	CASSSGGRNSPLHF
NA	TRBV4-2	few	TRBJ1-2	TGTGCCAGCAGCCAAGTCGGGGACTCCCATGGCTACACCTTC	CASSQVGDSHGYTF
TRBD1	TRBV5-4	NA	TRBJ2-1	TGTGCCAGCAGCTTGGGCGGACAGGGGAGGAGCGAGCAGTTCTTC	CASSLGGQGRSEQFF
NA	TRBV25-1	medium-sized	TRBJ2-7	TGTGCCAGCAGACCAACAGGGAGGCTCTCCTACGAGCAGTACTTC	CASRPTGRLSYEQYF
NA	TRBV7-9	NA	TRBJ2-7	TGTGCCAGCAGCGGAGCTCCGTACGAGCAGTACTTC	CASSGAPYEQYF
TRBD2	TRBV4-1	NA	TRBJ2-5	TGCGCCAGCAGCCAAGAAAACGCTAGCGGGAGGGTGAAGTACTTC	CASSQENASGRVKYF
NA	TRBV7-2	NA	TRBJ2-5	TGTGCCAGCAGCTTAGGCAGAGGCGGGGCCCAAGAGACCCAGTACTTC	CASSLGRGGAQETQYF
TRBD2	TRBV11-2	many	TRBJ2-3	TGTGCCAGCAGCTTGCTTAGCGGGGAGCGCACAGATACGCAGTATTTT	CASSLLSGERTDTQYF
NA	TRBV25-1	NA	TRBJ1-2	TGTGCCAGCAGTGAGACTGCCGAAGGGGTGGGCGATGGCTACACCTTC	CASSETAEGVGDGYTF
NA	TRBV6-5	NA	TRBJ1-5	TGTGCCAGCAGCCCGGGACGGGGCGCTCGGCCCCAGCATTTT	CASSPGRGARPQHF
NA	TRBV20-1	NA	TRBJ1-1	TGCAGTGCTAAGGAGGCCAGCTCGAACACTGAAGCTTTCTTT	CSAKEASSNTEAFF
NA	TRBV7-7	once	TRBJ2-6	TGTGCTAGCAGCTTCGCAGGGATGAACACTGAAGCTTTC	CASSFAGMNTEAF